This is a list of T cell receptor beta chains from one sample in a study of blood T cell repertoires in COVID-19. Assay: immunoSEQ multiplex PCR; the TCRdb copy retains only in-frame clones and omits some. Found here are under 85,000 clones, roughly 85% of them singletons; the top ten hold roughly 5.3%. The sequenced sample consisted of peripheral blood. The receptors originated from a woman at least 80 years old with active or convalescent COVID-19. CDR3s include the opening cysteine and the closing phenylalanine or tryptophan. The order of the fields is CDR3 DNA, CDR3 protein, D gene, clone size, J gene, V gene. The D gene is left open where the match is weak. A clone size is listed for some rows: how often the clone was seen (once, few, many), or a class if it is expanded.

CDR3 DNA: TGTGCCATCAGTGAGAGGTCTAGAGGCGCAGATACGCAGTATTTT
CDR3 protein: CAISERSRGADTQYF
D gene: NA
clone size: NA
J gene: TRBJ2-3
V gene: TRBV10-3

CDR3 DNA: TGTGCCAGCAGTTACTCATCCCCCGGGGGGGGCTACACCTTC
CDR3 protein: CASSYSSPGGGYTF
D gene: NA
clone size: NA
J gene: TRBJ1-2
V gene: TRBV6-5

CDR3 DNA: TGTGCCAGTAGTATAGCGGCTAGGGGGACAGGGAAAAATACGCAGTATTTT
CDR3 protein: CASSIAARGTGKNTQYF
D gene: TRBD1
clone size: NA
J gene: TRBJ2-3
V gene: TRBV19

CDR3 DNA: TGTGCCAGCAGTTACACGGGACAGGGGGCTTCACCCCTCCACTTT
CDR3 protein: CASSYTGQGASPLHF
D gene: TRBD1
clone size: NA
J gene: TRBJ1-6
V gene: TRBV6-2/TRBV6-3

CDR3 DNA: TGTGCCAGCAGCTTACCCGTGACAGATACGCAGTATTTT
CDR3 protein: CASSLPVTDTQYF
D gene: NA
clone size: once
J gene: TRBJ2-3
V gene: TRBV11-1

CDR3 DNA: TGTGCCAGCAGCTCCGGACTAGCGGGGCCGGAGCGGTACGAGCAGTACTTC
CDR3 protein: CASSSGLAGPERYEQYF
D gene: TRBD2
clone size: NA
J gene: TRBJ2-7
V gene: TRBV13

CDR3 DNA: TGTGCCAGCAGTTCGGGACAGGGGGCGCCCTACGAGCAGTACTTC
CDR3 protein: CASSSGQGAPYEQYF
D gene: TRBD1
clone size: NA
J gene: TRBJ2-7
V gene: TRBV6-5

CDR3 DNA: TGTGCCAGCAGTTTAGGGACAGTATCCCGAAACTATGGCTACACCTTC
CDR3 protein: CASSLGTVSRNYGYTF
D gene: TRBD1
clone size: once
J gene: TRBJ1-2
V gene: TRBV28

CDR3 DNA: TGTGCCTGGAGTCTCAGGGGTGATAGGGTCTCTGGCTACACCTTC
CDR3 protein: CAWSLRGDRVSGYTF
D gene: NA
clone size: NA
J gene: TRBJ1-2
V gene: TRBV30

CDR3 DNA: TGTGCCAGCAGCTTGCGGGACAGGGAGGACGAGCAGTACTTC
CDR3 protein: CASSLRDREDEQYF
D gene: TRBD1
clone size: NA
J gene: TRBJ2-7
V gene: TRBV7-2

CDR3 DNA: TGCAGCGGAAGACAGGGCACAGATACGCAGTATTTT
CDR3 protein: CSGRQGTDTQYF
D gene: NA
clone size: NA
J gene: TRBJ2-3
V gene: TRBV29-1

CDR3 DNA: TGTGCCAGCAGCCGCCAGGTGGGAGGGGAAAAACTGTTTTTT
CDR3 protein: CASSRQVGGEKLFF
D gene: NA
clone size: NA
J gene: TRBJ1-4
V gene: TRBV3-1/TRBV3-2

CDR3 DNA: TGTGCCAGCAGTCGTCGGGGCACCGGGGAGCTGTTTTTT
CDR3 protein: CASSRRGTGELFF
D gene: NA
clone size: NA
J gene: TRBJ2-2
V gene: TRBV27

CDR3 DNA: TGCGCCAGCAGCCAAACCAGGGGGAACATTCAGTACTTC
CDR3 protein: CASSQTRGNIQYF
D gene: TRBD1
clone size: NA
J gene: TRBJ2-4
V gene: TRBV4-3

CDR3 DNA: TGCGCCAGCAGCCATGTCCTCCTACCCGGGGCCAACGTCCTGACTTTC
CDR3 protein: CASSHVLLPGANVLTF
D gene: NA
clone size: once
J gene: TRBJ2-6
V gene: TRBV4-3

CDR3 DNA: TGTGCCAGCAGCCAAGATGGCAATAACTATGGCTACACCTTC
CDR3 protein: CASSQDGNNYGYTF
D gene: NA
clone size: NA
J gene: TRBJ1-2
V gene: TRBV4-2

CDR3 DNA: TGTGCCAGCAGCATCCCCGACAGCGCGGTTTACAATGAGCAGTTCTTC
CDR3 protein: CASSIPDSAVYNEQFF
D gene: NA
clone size: NA
J gene: TRBJ2-1
V gene: TRBV9

CDR3 DNA: TGTGCCAGCAGCGGCGGGCGAGTGGACCATTTCTATGGCTACACCTTC
CDR3 protein: CASSGGRVDHFYGYTF
D gene: NA
clone size: NA
J gene: TRBJ1-2
V gene: TRBV11-2

CDR3 DNA: TGTGCCAGCAGCTTAGGGGACAGTAATTCACCCCTCCACTTT
CDR3 protein: CASSLGDSNSPLHF
D gene: TRBD1
clone size: NA
J gene: TRBJ1-6
V gene: TRBV7-3

CDR3 DNA: TGTGCCAGCAGTTTATCGCCTGCAGGGAGCTACACCTTC
CDR3 protein: CASSLSPAGSYTF
D gene: NA
clone size: NA
J gene: TRBJ1-2
V gene: TRBV27

CDR3 DNA: TGTGCCTGGAGTGTGGGAAGACAGGGAAAGACCCAGTACTTC
CDR3 protein: CAWSVGRQGKTQYF
D gene: TRBD1
clone size: NA
J gene: TRBJ2-5
V gene: TRBV30

CDR3 DNA: TGTGCCAGCAGTTGGCCGGGACAGGCGGGGAATTCACCCCTCCACTTT
CDR3 protein: CASSWPGQAGNSPLHF
D gene: TRBD1
clone size: NA
J gene: TRBJ1-6
V gene: TRBV28

CDR3 DNA: TGTGCCAGCAGAAACGGTTACACAGATACGCAGTATTTT
CDR3 protein: CASRNGYTDTQYF
D gene: NA
clone size: NA
J gene: TRBJ2-3
V gene: TRBV28

CDR3 DNA: TGTGCCAGCAATCGCCAGGCGTATGAGCAGTTCTTC
CDR3 protein: CASNRQAYEQFF
D gene: NA
clone size: NA
J gene: TRBJ2-1
V gene: TRBV5-6

CDR3 DNA: TGTGCCAGCCGGGGACTAGCGAGCTCCTACAATGAGCAGTTCTTC
CDR3 protein: CASRGLASSYNEQFF
D gene: TRBD2
clone size: NA
J gene: TRBJ2-1
V gene: TRBV3-1/TRBV3-2

CDR3 DNA: TGTGCCAGCAGAGATACAGGGGGAAAAAACACCGGGGAGCTGTTTTTT
CDR3 protein: CASRDTGGKNTGELFF
D gene: TRBD1
clone size: NA
J gene: TRBJ2-2
V gene: TRBV5-6

CDR3 DNA: TGCGCCAGCAGCCAGACGATTCCGGGGTCCTACGAGCAGTACTTC
CDR3 protein: CASSQTIPGSYEQYF
D gene: NA
clone size: NA
J gene: TRBJ2-7
V gene: TRBV4-1

CDR3 DNA: TGCGCCAGCAGCTTGACGGGGGACAGCCAGAATCAGCCCCAGCATTTT
CDR3 protein: CASSLTGDSQNQPQHF
D gene: TRBD1
clone size: NA
J gene: TRBJ1-5
V gene: TRBV5-1

CDR3 DNA: TGTGCCAGCTCACCACGACAGGGAGCAACTAATGAAAAACTGTTTTTT
CDR3 protein: CASSPRQGATNEKLFF
D gene: TRBD1
clone size: NA
J gene: TRBJ1-4
V gene: TRBV18

CDR3 DNA: TGTGCCAGCACCGTCCTAGCTAGCGGGAGGGGGGCAGATACGCAGTATTTT
CDR3 protein: CASTVLASGRGADTQYF
D gene: TRBD2
clone size: NA
J gene: TRBJ2-3
V gene: TRBV7-2

CDR3 DNA: TGTGCCAGCAGCCAAGGAAGAGACAGGGCTTACACAGATACGCAGTATTTT
CDR3 protein: CASSQGRDRAYTDTQYF
D gene: TRBD1
clone size: NA
J gene: TRBJ2-3
V gene: TRBV4-2

CDR3 DNA: TGTGCCAGCAGTTCGGGACAAAGGAATCAGCCCCAGCATTTT
CDR3 protein: CASSSGQRNQPQHF
D gene: NA
clone size: NA
J gene: TRBJ1-5
V gene: TRBV28

CDR3 DNA: TGTGCCAGCAGCGTTGAGGACTCAAGCTATGGCTACACCTTC
CDR3 protein: CASSVEDSSYGYTF
D gene: NA
clone size: NA
J gene: TRBJ1-2
V gene: TRBV9

CDR3 DNA: TGTGCCAGCAGCTTACAGGGTTCCAATGAGCAGTTCTTC
CDR3 protein: CASSLQGSNEQFF
D gene: NA
clone size: NA
J gene: TRBJ2-1
V gene: TRBV7-3

CDR3 DNA: TGTGCCAGCAGCTTAGAAGGGAGCTCCTACAATGAGCAGTTCTTC
CDR3 protein: CASSLEGSSYNEQFF
D gene: NA
clone size: NA
J gene: TRBJ2-1
V gene: TRBV11-2

CDR3 DNA: TGTGCCAGCAGCCCATTTGAGGGGAGGATGGCTTTCTTT
CDR3 protein: CASSPFEGRMAFF
D gene: NA
clone size: NA
J gene: TRBJ1-1
V gene: TRBV14

CDR3 DNA: TGTGCCATCTCGGTCGGGGGACAGGCTCATGGCTACACCTTC
CDR3 protein: CAISVGGQAHGYTF
D gene: TRBD1
clone size: NA
J gene: TRBJ1-2
V gene: TRBV10-3

CDR3 DNA: TGTGCCAGCAGCTTAGTAGCGGGGGGGCCGTTGAGCACCGGGGAGCTGTTTTTT
CDR3 protein: CASSLVAGGPLSTGELFF
D gene: TRBD2
clone size: NA
J gene: TRBJ2-2
V gene: TRBV7-6

CDR3 DNA: TGTGCCACCAGTGAGGGGAGCTATGGCTACACCTTC
CDR3 protein: CATSEGSYGYTF
D gene: NA
clone size: once
J gene: TRBJ1-2
V gene: TRBV24-1

CDR3 DNA: TGTGCCACTGAACTCCCTGCGCCCCAGCATTTT
CDR3 protein: CATELPAPQHF
D gene: NA
clone size: NA
J gene: TRBJ1-5
V gene: TRBV5-6

CDR3 DNA: TGTGCCAGCAGTTACCAAGGGGCCAGAAGCAATGAGCAGTTCTTC
CDR3 protein: CASSYQGARSNEQFF
D gene: NA
clone size: NA
J gene: TRBJ2-1
V gene: TRBV6-6

CDR3 DNA: TGCGCCAGCAGCACCACTAGCGGGGGGACTGTGCAGTATTTT
CDR3 protein: CASSTTSGGTVQYF
D gene: TRBD2
clone size: once
J gene: TRBJ2-3
V gene: TRBV5-1

CDR3 DNA: TGTGCCAGCAGTTACCGGGACAGGGAAACAACTAATGAAAAACTGTTTTTT
CDR3 protein: CASSYRDRETTNEKLFF
D gene: TRBD1
clone size: NA
J gene: TRBJ1-4
V gene: TRBV6-2/TRBV6-3

CDR3 DNA: TGTGCCAGCAGCTTAGGAGGGCGGGGGAGCACAGATACGCAGTATTTT
CDR3 protein: CASSLGGRGSTDTQYF
D gene: TRBD2
clone size: NA
J gene: TRBJ2-3
V gene: TRBV7-9

CDR3 DNA: TGTGCCACCAGCAGACAGGGGATTCGCTACGAGCAGTACTTC
CDR3 protein: CATSRQGIRYEQYF
D gene: NA
clone size: NA
J gene: TRBJ2-7
V gene: TRBV15

CDR3 DNA: TGTGCCAGCAGCAGTCGACAGACAGATACGCAGTATTTT
CDR3 protein: CASSSRQTDTQYF
D gene: NA
clone size: NA
J gene: TRBJ2-3
V gene: TRBV7-4

CDR3 DNA: TGTGCCTGGAGCGGCGATTACAGCGGACAGGGGTACTACGAGCAGTACTTC
CDR3 protein: CAWSGDYSGQGYYEQYF
D gene: TRBD1
clone size: NA
J gene: TRBJ2-7
V gene: TRBV30

CDR3 DNA: TGTGCCAGCAGTTTAGGGCAAGCCTATGGCTACACCTTC
CDR3 protein: CASSLGQAYGYTF
D gene: NA
clone size: once
J gene: TRBJ1-2
V gene: TRBV28

CDR3 DNA: TGTGCCAGCAGCCTGAGGACAGAAAATGAGCAGTTCTTC
CDR3 protein: CASSLRTENEQFF
D gene: NA
clone size: NA
J gene: TRBJ2-1
V gene: TRBV16

CDR3 DNA: TGTGCCAGCAGCAAAGGGGCCGAAGGGGTCTACGAGCAGTACTTC
CDR3 protein: CASSKGAEGVYEQYF
D gene: NA
clone size: NA
J gene: TRBJ2-7
V gene: TRBV21-1

CDR3 DNA: TGTGCCAGCAGCGCAGGACTCGTCTTTTCCTACAATGAGCAGTTCTTC
CDR3 protein: CASSAGLVFSYNEQFF
D gene: NA
clone size: medium-sized
J gene: TRBJ2-1
V gene: TRBV28

CDR3 DNA: TGTGCCAGCAGAGCGCCCGGTACAGATACGCAGTATTTT
CDR3 protein: CASRAPGTDTQYF
D gene: NA
clone size: NA
J gene: TRBJ2-3
V gene: TRBV7-3

CDR3 DNA: TGTGCCAGCAGCGGCAGGGAGAACACTGAAGCTTTCTTT
CDR3 protein: CASSGRENTEAFF
D gene: NA
clone size: NA
J gene: TRBJ1-1
V gene: TRBV11-3

CDR3 DNA: TGTGCCAGCAGTCTACAGGTTGGTACGCAGTATTTT
CDR3 protein: CASSLQVGTQYF
D gene: NA
clone size: NA
J gene: TRBJ2-3
V gene: TRBV28

CDR3 DNA: TGTGCCACCAGTGACCGACAGGTCAATCAGCCCCAGCATTTT
CDR3 protein: CATSDRQVNQPQHF
D gene: NA
clone size: NA
J gene: TRBJ1-5
V gene: TRBV24-1

CDR3 DNA: TGTGCCAGCAGCGTAAGGGACAGGGGCCCCAATGAGCAGTTCTTC
CDR3 protein: CASSVRDRGPNEQFF
D gene: TRBD1
clone size: NA
J gene: TRBJ2-1
V gene: TRBV9

CDR3 DNA: TGTGCCAGCAGTGCGGAGGGTGGCAAAAACATTCAGTACTTC
CDR3 protein: CASSAEGGKNIQYF
D gene: NA
clone size: NA
J gene: TRBJ2-4
V gene: TRBV2

CDR3 DNA: TGTGCCAGCAGCTTTCGGGGGGGGGCTGAAGCTTTCTTT
CDR3 protein: CASSFRGGAEAFF
D gene: NA
clone size: NA
J gene: TRBJ1-1
V gene: TRBV14

CDR3 DNA: TGCGCCAGCAGTCCCAATCAGGGGCGAGACACCGGGGAGCTGTTTTTT
CDR3 protein: CASSPNQGRDTGELFF
D gene: NA
clone size: once
J gene: TRBJ2-2
V gene: TRBV4-1